This TCR beta chain came from a study of cytomegalovirus exposure and HLA in healthy donors. Germline V gene lookup returns CDR1 SGHRS and CDR2 YFSETQ. With V trimmed by 4 bases and J by 2 bases, 10 bases remained unmatched. The CDR3 contains 16 residues. The PCR ran on 60 Vbeta and 13 Jbeta primers. The method was immunoSEQ multiplex PCR; TCRdb's version includes in-frame clones alone and lacks a portion of them. The sample table sets out about 75,000 clones. In regard to this clone: Its antigen is currently unknown.

Study-wide findings and caveats: Among TCR beta chains, those listed as cytomegalovirus-associated numbered over 150. Later genetic work tied a missense DCLRE1C variant to beta-chain V and J trimming. Reportedly, TCR beta sequences accurately predicted HLA-A and HLA-B alleles in most subjects. Most CMV-associated TCR beta chains were later found to appear HLA-restricted.

Specimen: PBMCs. The origin of this receptor is a man aged 18 to 30 in good health and CMV-seropositive. The chain couples TRBV5-1 to TRBJ1-1; TRBD1 aligns across 8 bases. The CDR3 sequence: CASSPPPDRDNTEAFF. The CDR3 DNA is TGCGCCAGCAGCCCACCCCCGGACAGGGATAACACTGAAGCTTTCTTT.